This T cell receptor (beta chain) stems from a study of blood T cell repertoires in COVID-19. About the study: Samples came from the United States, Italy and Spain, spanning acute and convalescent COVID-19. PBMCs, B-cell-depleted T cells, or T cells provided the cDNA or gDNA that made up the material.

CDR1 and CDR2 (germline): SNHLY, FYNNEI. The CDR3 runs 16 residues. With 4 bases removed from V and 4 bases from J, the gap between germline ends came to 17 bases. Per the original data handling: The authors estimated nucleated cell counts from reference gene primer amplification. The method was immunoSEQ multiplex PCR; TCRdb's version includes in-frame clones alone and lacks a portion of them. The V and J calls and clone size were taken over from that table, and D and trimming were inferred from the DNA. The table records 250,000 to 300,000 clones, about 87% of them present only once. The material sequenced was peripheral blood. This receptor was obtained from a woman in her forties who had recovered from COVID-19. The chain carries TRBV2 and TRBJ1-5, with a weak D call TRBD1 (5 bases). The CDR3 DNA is TGTGCCAGCAGTGCCCTCTTCGGACGGGGGAATCAGCCCCAGCATTTT. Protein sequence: CASSALFGRGNQPQHF.